The source of this T cell receptor (beta chain) is a study of shared clonotypes between healthy human individuals. Naive CD8 isolation took CD45RO-negative cells positively selected for CCR7 and excluded terminally differentiated effector memory CD45RA+ cells. Within Nashville, Tennessee resided all donors, each a Caucasian adult. The sorted-subset replicate PCRs were given roughly 190 ng DNA, which is some 29,000 T cell genomes. Clones were read by immunoSEQ multiplex PCR, and TCRdb kept only the in-frame ones, dropping some. The table shows around 2.1 million clones, with more than 85% occurring only once. CDR3 length: 15 amino acids. Looked up from germline, CDR1 is SGHAT and CDR2 is FQNNGV. V gave up 1 base and J gave up 2 bases, with 12 bases separating them.

Sequencing was done on a sample of naive CD8+ T cells from PBMCs. This receptor was identified in a man aged 18 to 30 in good health. Some clones in this sample may be carry-over from other donors' samples. The chain is built from TRBV11-2 and TRBJ2-7, with D unclear. The CDR3 DNA follows: TGTGCCAGCAGCTTAGCCCCGGTATCCGCCTACGAGCAGTACTTC. Amino acids: CASSLAPVSAYEQYF.